Shown below are 30 T cell receptor beta chains from a single sample sequenced in a study of T cells in Graves' hyperthyroidism and ophthalmopathy. There were TCR beta CDR3 regions amplified from RNA transcripts. A set of HTBI primers served as the primers for a first-round RT-PCR of the TCR CDR3. TCRdb independently ran MiXCR on the multiplex PCR reads; one entry per CDR3 protein. The sample records roughly 250,000 distinct CDR3 sequences, approximately 23% being singletons. The sequenced material came from blood. These receptors were taken from a man younger than 40 with Graves' ophthalmopathy.

This clonotype was detected a few times. The chain recombines TRBV2 with TRBJ2-7, with 7 nucleotides matching TRBD2. The CDR3 is made up of 16 amino acids. Germline CDR1 reads SNHLY; CDR2 reads FYNNEI. Germline trimming cut 3 bases from V and 2 bases from J; bases unmatched to any gene: 10. CDR3 in amino acids: CASSDPASGRTYEQYF. CDR3 nucleotide sequence: TGTGCCAGCAGTGATCCGGCTAGCGGACGGACCTACGAGCAGTACTTC.

There are a few counts of this clonotype. The J gene is TRBJ2-3, the V gene TRBV28, with 11 bases that match TRBD1. The CDR3 sequence is 15 residues long. The trim removed 3 bases at V and 5 bases at J, leaving 4 bases unmatched. CDR1 MDHEN and CDR2 SYDVKM come from the germline V gene. The CDR3 nucleotides read TGTGCCAGCAGTTTGGGGACAGGGGGTTTAGATACGCAGTATTTT. Amino acid sequence: CASSLGTGGLDTQYF.

This clonotype has at least ten counts. The genes are TRBV11-3 and TRBJ2-1; 9 nucleotides line up with TRBD2. Germline CDR1 is SGHNT and CDR2 is YENEEA. The CDR3 extends over 15 amino acids. The V gene end was trimmed by 5 bases and the J gene end by 7 bases; junction bases not matched to a gene: 9. The CDR3 DNA is TGTGCCAGCAGCCCAAGGACTAGCGTGGGTAATGAGCAGTTCTTC. Encoded protein: CASSPRTSVGNEQFF.

The chain couples TRBV7-8 to TRBJ2-7; D perhaps matches TRBD2 (5 bases). Germline assignment: CDR1 SGHVS and CDR2 FQNEAQ. V was trimmed by 3 bases and J by 5 bases, leaving 17 bases between them. CDR3 length: 15 residues. The CDR3 nucleotides read TGTGCCAGCAGCTTTCAAGGACTTCTGGGCCACGAGCAGTACTTC. Protein product: CASSFQGLLGHEQYF.

The sample holds a few counts of this clonotype. This chain connects TRBV15 to TRBJ2-1; tentatively, D is TRBD2 (6 bases). With 3 bases removed from V and 9 bases from J, the gap between germline ends came to 6 bases. This CDR3 is built from 11 residues. CDR1 and CDR2 (germline): LNHNV, YYDKDF (reference sequence). CDR3 amino acids: CATSRTSEQFF. The DNA of the CDR3 is TGTGCCACCAGCAGGACTAGTGAGCAGTTCTTC.

This clonotype has a handful of counts. This rearrangement joins TRBV27 to TRBJ2-7; 11 bases fit TRBD2. With V trimmed by 5 bases and J by 6 bases, 18 bases remained unmatched. Germline V CDR1 and CDR2: MNHEY, SMNVEV (reference sequence). There are 18 residues in the CDR3. CDR3 sequence: CASSEGTSGDGAWVEQYF. In DNA form, the CDR3 reads TGTGCCAGCAGTGAAGGGACTAGCGGAGACGGGGCGTGGGTCGAGCAGTACTTC.

This clonotype has at least ten counts. This sequence joins TRBV20-1 and TRBJ2-1; D is possibly TRBD1 (6 bases). Trimming pared 6 bases from V and 9 bases from J, leaving 18 bases between. The CDR3 covers 13 residues. Germline CDR1 and CDR2: DFQATT and SNEGSKA (reference sequence). The CDR3 DNA reads as TGCAGTGCCCCGCCCGGAGTAGGGGGTGAGCAGTTCTTC. It specifies CSAPPGVGGEQFF.

This clonotype occurred many times. This rearrangement joins TRBV11-3 to TRBJ2-5, with D possibly called TRBD1 or TRBD2 (5 bases each). Trimming shortened V by 4 bases and J by 5 bases, and 17 bases separated the two germline ends. Germline lookup yields CDR1 SGHNT and CDR2 YENEEA. The CDR3 sequence is 15 residues long. The CDR3 loop reads CASSSMGPPRETQYF. DNA for the CDR3: TGTGCCAGCAGCTCGATGGGACCTCCCAGGGAGACCCAGTACTTC.

This chain uses TRBV27 with TRBJ2-7, with 7 bases lining up with TRBD2. The CDR3 totals 14 residues. After removal of 8 bases from V and 4 bases from J, the junction contained 11 bases not matched to a gene. Germline lookup yields CDR1 MNHEY and CDR2 SMNVEV (reference sequence). The CDR3 loop is CASHPRGGAYEQYF. CDR3 in DNA: TGTGCCAGCCACCCCCGGGGAGGGGCTTACGAGCAGTACTTC.

This clonotype came up a few times. V is TRBV7-4 and J is TRBJ1-4, with a possible D match to TRBD1 (6 bases). With 6 bases removed from V and 5 bases from J, the gap between germline ends came to 22 bases. The CDR3 covers 17 residues. Germline values: CDR1 SGHVT, CDR2 SQSDAQ. In nucleotides, the CDR3 is TGTGCCAGCAGAACCACCCGTTTCGGGGGGCGCAATGAAAAACTGTTTTTT. Encoded protein: CASRTTRFGGRNEKLFF.

This clonotype was recorded many times. The chain joins TRBV28 to TRBJ2-7; 8 positions match TRBD2. CDR1 and CDR2 from the germline V gene are MDHEN and SYDVKM. With 2 bases clipped from V and 3 bases from J, the junction kept 6 bases outside the gene matches. This CDR3 comprises 15 residues. CDR3 sequence reads: CASSLSASGSYEQYF. CDR3 nucleotide sequence: TGTGCCAGCAGTTTAAGCGCCAGCGGGAGCTACGAGCAGTACTTC.

This chain links TRBV18 with TRBJ2-5; D remains unclear. CDR1 and CDR2 (germline): KGHSH, LQKENI. This CDR3 is built from 12 residues. Trimming removed 0 bases at V and 7 bases at J, with 6 bases between. The CDR3 nucleotides read TGTGCCAGCTCACCACCGGAACGGACCCAGTACTTC. Protein product: CASSPPERTQYF.

The sample holds a few counts of this clonotype. The V gene is TRBV10-3, the J gene TRBJ2-7; no clear D gene. Trimming left V 6 bases short and J 5 bases short, with 8 bases between. This CDR3 is built from 11 residues. Looked up from germline, CDR1 is ENHRY and CDR2 is SYGVKD. The DNA of the CDR3 is TGTGCCATCAGGGGATCTAACGAGCAGTACTTC. The encoded protein is CAIRGSNEQYF.

This clonotype has a count of ten or more. The rearrangement joins TRBV3-1 to TRBJ2-7; perhaps TRBD1 as D (6 bases). CDR1 is LGHDT and CDR2 is YNNKEL in the germline V gene (reference sequence). The CDR3 has 14 residues. Trimming left V 1 base short and J 5 bases short, with 12 bases between. The CDR3, as DNA: TGTGCCAGCAGCCAAGGTCACAGGGCCCACGAGCAGTACTTC. This codes for CASSQGHRAHEQYF.

About this clonotype: The CDR3 ends on some other residue instead of the conserved phenylalanine or tryptophan, so this is likely a read error. The chain carries TRBV3-1 and TRBJ1-1; a possible D gene is TRBD1 (5 bases). This CDR3 spans 16 amino acids. Germline V gene data show CDR1 as LGHDT and CDR2 as YNNKEL (reference sequence). The V end was cut by 1 base, the J end by 0 bases, with 12 bases between. CDR3 residues: CASSQGGGRMNTEAFL. DNA for the CDR3: TGTGCCAGCAGCCAAGGGGGGGGTCGGATGAACACTGAAGCTTTCCTT.

This clonotype has ten or more counts. CDR3 region: CASSPGVSLNQPQHF. The CDR3, as DNA: TGTGCCAGCTCACCCGGGGTCAGCTTGAATCAGCCCCAGCATTTT. The V gene is TRBV18, the J gene TRBJ1-5, with D uncertain. The germline V and J ends were trimmed by 3 bases and 4 bases, with 13 bases remaining between them. Germline V gene sequence: CDR1 KGHSH, CDR2 LQKENI. The CDR3 extends over 15 amino acids.

This clonotype has a handful of counts. In nucleotides, the CDR3 is TGTGCCAGCCTAGGGATAAACTACGAGCAGTACTTC. Amino acid sequence: CASLGINYEQYF. The chain has TRBV6-1 and TRBJ2-7, with D unclear. Germline V CDR1 and CDR2: MNHNS, SASEGT. This CDR3 is 12 amino acids long. V gave up 8 bases and J gave up 3 bases, with 11 bases separating them.

Here the CDR3 reads CASSVEAQGALEGYTF. For the CDR3, the DNA is TGTGCCAGCAGCGTAGAAGCACAGGGGGCTTTGGAAGGCTACACCTTC. The chain carries TRBV9 and TRBJ1-2; 9 nucleotides align to TRBD1. V lost 0 bases and J lost 8; bases outside the gene matches: 11. The CDR3 is 16 residues long. Germline values: CDR1 SGDLS, CDR2 YYNGEE. The full variable domain, completed using reference TRBV9 and TRBJ1-2, is DSGVTQTPKHLITATGQRVTLRCSPRSGDLSVYWYQQSLDQGLQFLIQYYNGEERAKGNILERFSAQQFPDLHSELNLSSLELGDSALYFCASSVEAQGALEGYTFGSGTRLTVV.

This clonotype was recorded many times. This chain connects TRBV28 to TRBJ2-7, with TRBD2 as a possible D gene (5 bases). Germline values: CDR1 MDHEN, CDR2 SYDVKM. Trimming took 3 bases from V and 2 from J, leaving 11 bases between them. The CDR3 extends over 14 amino acids. CDR3 loop: CASSFRTAPYEQYF. CDR3 sequence (DNA): TGTGCCAGCAGTTTTCGGACTGCACCCTACGAGCAGTACTTC.

In its sample, this clonotype was seen a few times. J is TRBJ2-1 and V is TRBV15; 9 bases map to TRBD2. V gave up 0 bases and J gave up 10 bases; unmatched junction bases: 7. The length of the CDR3 is 15 residues. Germline CDR1 reads LNHNV; CDR2 reads YYDKDF (reference sequence). CDR3 sequence: CATSRERGLASEQFF. CDR3 sequence (DNA): TGTGCCACCAGCAGAGAAAGGGGACTAGCAAGCGAGCAGTTCTTC.

This clonotype showed up just a few times. The V and J genes are TRBV7-8 and TRBJ2-3; D is ambiguous. V was shortened by 2 bases and J by 2 bases, with 23 bases between the two germline ends. The CDR3 is 19 residues long. Germline lookup yields CDR1 SGHVS and CDR2 FQNEAQ. The CDR3 reads CASSLRVRAASITTDTQYF. DNA for the CDR3: TGTGCCAGCAGCTTAAGGGTCCGGGCTGCTTCCATTACCACAGATACGCAGTATTTT.

This clonotype turned up a few times. The rearrangement joins TRBV3-1 to TRBJ1-6; TRBD1 aligns across 12 bases. This CDR3 is 15 amino acids long. V was pared by 4 bases and J by 9 bases, with 4 bases of the junction left unmatched. CDR1 and CDR2 (germline): LGHDT, YNNKEL (reference sequence). Written as DNA, the CDR3 is TGTGCCAGCAGCCGGGACAGGGGGCTAAGTTCACCCCTCCACTTT. Translated, it gives CASSRDRGLSSPLHF.

This chain links TRBV10-3 with TRBJ1-5; D is possibly TRBD1 (5 bases). In germline, CDR1 is ENHRY, CDR2 SYGVKD. The CDR3 is 16 amino acids. The V end was cut by 2 bases, the J end by 0 bases, with 11 bases between. CDR3 DNA: TGTGCCATCAGTGAGCGCGCCAGGGATAGCAATCAGCCCCAGCATTTT. Its translation is CAISERARDSNQPQHF.

This clonotype was counted only a few times. The genes are TRBV7-9 and TRBJ2-5; unclear D gene. The CDR3 is 14 amino acids. The germline CDR1 and CDR2 sequences are SEHNR and FQNEAQ (reference sequence). V was trimmed by 1 base and J by 1 base, leaving 7 bases between them. The CDR3 spells CASSLGTIQETQYF. In DNA, the CDR3 is TGTGCCAGCAGCTTAGGGACCATCCAAGAGACCCAGTACTTC. The full variable domain, in which reference TRBV7-9 and TRBJ2-5 provide the parts outside the CDR3, is DTGVSQNPRHKITKRGQNVTFRCDPISEHNRLYWYRQTLGQGPEFLTYFQNEAQLEKSRLLSDRFSAERPKGSFSTLEIQRTEQGDSAMYLCASSLGTIQETQYFGPGTRLLVL.

This clonotype was seen many times. This chain connects TRBV18 to TRBJ2-1; no clear D gene. The germline gives CDR1 KGHSH, CDR2 LQKENI. V was pared by 1 base and J by 5 bases, with 9 bases between. The CDR3 length is 14 residues. The CDR3 sequence: CASSPLRTDNEQFF. CDR3 nucleotides: TGTGCCAGCTCACCACTCAGAACGGACAATGAGCAGTTCTTC.

This clonotype was seen ten or more times. The V and J genes are TRBV28 and TRBJ1-5; no clear D. The CDR3 is made up of 13 amino acids. Trimming removed 5 bases from V and 4 bases from J, with 9 bases in between. Looked up from germline, CDR1 is MDHEN and CDR2 is SYDVKM. The CDR3 sequence is CASSRPGNQPQHF. In DNA form, the CDR3 reads TGTGCCAGCAGTCGCCCCGGAAATCAGCCCCAGCATTTT.

This clonotype was seen only a few times. The genes are TRBV9 and TRBJ2-2; D is perhaps TRBD1 (6 bases). There are 15 residues in the CDR3. Trimming took 5 bases from V and 0 from J, leaving 11 bases between them. Looked up from germline, CDR1 is SGDLS and CDR2 is YYNGEE. This CDR3 reads CASSGRGSNTGELFF. In DNA, the CDR3 is TGTGCCAGCAGTGGCAGGGGCTCGAACACCGGGGAGCTGTTTTTT.

J is TRBJ2-1 and V is TRBV29-1, with D perhaps matching TRBD1 (7 bases). This CDR3 has 12 residues. V lost 2 bases and J lost 9, with 11 bases in between. Germline CDR1 reads SQVTM; CDR2 reads ANQGSEA. The CDR3: CSVESGGGEQFF. Written as DNA, the CDR3 is TGCAGCGTTGAATCAGGGGGAGGTGAGCAGTTCTTC.

The table lists this clonotype with a count of one. The J gene is TRBJ2-7, the V gene TRBV10-2; the D call may be TRBD1 or TRBD2 (5 bases each). The ends were cut back, 3 bases at V and 6 bases at J, with 6 bases in the middle. The CDR3 covers 11 residues. CDR1 and CDR2 (germline): WSHSY, SAAADI. The CDR3 DNA sequence: TGCGCCAGCAGTGATGGGGGCGAGCAGTACTTC. Translation: CASSDGGEQYF.

As for this clonotype: At one boundary the junction diverges from the germline segment, which might be a read error. This chain connects TRBV2 to TRBJ2-1; TRBD1 aligns across 9 bases. The CDR3 covers 15 residues. CDR1 and CDR2 (germline): SNHLY, FYNNEI. This CDR3 reads CVSKLQGAGYNEQFF. The CDR3 nucleotides read TGTGTCAGCAAATTACAGGGGGCGGGCTACAATGAGCAGTTCTTC.